The next 4 T cell receptor beta chains were all read from a single sample in a study of blood T cell repertoires in COVID-19. Assay used: immunoSEQ multiplex PCR; TCRdb lists only in-frame clones, some missing. The repertoire has under 130,000 clones, roughly 84% of them found once; the top ten carry 2.1%. The sample consisted of peripheral blood. Receptors originate from a human donor in a cohort sampled during active COVID-19.

The V call is TRBV18, the J call TRBJ1-1; 9 bases align to TRBD1. The CDR3 runs to 15 residues. V lost 0 bases, J lost 7 bases, and 6 bases stayed unmatched. Germline CDR1 KGHSH, CDR2 LQKENI. The CDR3 reads CASSPPGLTGGEAFF. CDR3 in DNA: TGTGCCAGCTCACCACCGGGATTGACAGGGGGTGAAGCTTTCTTT.

The genes are TRBV30 and TRBJ2-6; possibly TRBD2 for D (6 bases). The CDR3 is made up of 14 amino acids. V lost 4 bases and J lost 0, with 7 bases in between. Germline V gene sequence: CDR1 GTSNPN, CDR2 SVGIG (reference sequence). DNA for the CDR3: TGTGCCTGGACGGGGGTCTCTGGGGCCAACGTCCTGACTTTC. As protein: CAWTGVSGANVLTF.

The chain joins TRBV7-3 to TRBJ2-1; TRBD2 aligns across 8 bases. With V trimmed by 3 bases and J by 8 bases, 12 bases remained unmatched. CDR3 length: 16 amino acids. Germline values: CDR1 SGHTA, CDR2 FQGTGA. The CDR3, as DNA: TGTGCCAGCAGCTTCCTAGCGGGCGTCAATTCGGATGAGCAGTTCTTC. This encodes CASSFLAGVNSDEQFF.

The chain couples TRBV11-2 to TRBJ1-1; D gene uncertain. Germline assignment: CDR1 SGHAT and CDR2 FQNNGV. The CDR3 sequence is 14 residues long. Trimming shortened V by 5 bases and J by 5 bases, and 15 bases separated the two germline ends. The CDR3 DNA is TGTGCCAGCAGCCCCGACCTACTAAGGACTGAAGCTTTCTTT. Translating it yields CASSPDLLRTEAFF. Full variable domain (missing parts from reference TRBV11-2 and TRBJ1-1): EAGVAQSPRYKIIEKRQSVAFWCNPISGHATLYWYQQILGQGPKLLIQFQNNGVVDDSQLPKDRFSAERLKGVDSTLKIQPAKLEDSAVYLCASSPDLLRTEAFFGQGTRLTVV.